The present T cell receptor (beta chain) was sequenced within a study of blood T cells in healthy people across ages. A second PCR of roughly 7 to 11 cycles used a sample-barcoded 5' primer and a J-beta primer mix. TCRdb called the 5' RACE reads again in MiXCR, with one record for every CDR3 protein. The table lists more than 750,000 distinct CDR3 sequences, about 28% of them singletons. Germline lookup yields CDR1 ENHRY and CDR2 SYGVKD. There are 17 residues in the CDR3. Trimming cost V 0 bases and J 4 bases, with 18 bases left between them. This clonotype was counted at least ten times. The same sample was also used in a study of T cells of mothers and their children. As that study records: At around 1.6 ug per 15 ul, all of the extracted RNA went into cDNA synthesis.

The chain has TRBV10-3 and TRBJ1-2; TRBD1 might be the D (6 bases). The specimen was blood. The origin of this receptor is a woman aged 40 to 50 in good health. CDR3 nucleotide sequence: TGTGCCATCAGTGAGTCCTTGGGAGGACAGCCGATCTATGGCTACACCTTC. Translation: CAISESLGGQPIYGYTF.